This T cell receptor (beta chain) was sequenced for a study of T cell responses to AZD1222 COVID-19 vaccine. TCRdb keeps only in-frame clones here, not all; method: immunoSEQ multiplex PCR. This table holds roughly 150,000 clones, about 90% found once. This CDR3 comprises 16 residues. V shed 5 bases and J shed 3 bases, with 17 bases lying between them. CDR1 and CDR2 from the germline V gene are SGHTA and FQGTGA. Remarks on this clone: What it binds is unknown.

Study-level results: Spike-specific TCRs gained breadth and depth after people received two AZD1222 doses.

The sequence derives from an adult who received the AZD1222 COVID-19 vaccine. V and J are TRBV7-3 and TRBJ2-1; D is perhaps TRBD2 (6 bases). Sequencing was performed on peripheral blood, taken 28 days after the second AZD1222 dose. The DNA of the CDR3 is TGTGCCAGCAGCCAAACCCCGGGACTCCTCTACAATGAGCAGTTCTTC. Its protein product is CASSQTPGLLYNEQFF.